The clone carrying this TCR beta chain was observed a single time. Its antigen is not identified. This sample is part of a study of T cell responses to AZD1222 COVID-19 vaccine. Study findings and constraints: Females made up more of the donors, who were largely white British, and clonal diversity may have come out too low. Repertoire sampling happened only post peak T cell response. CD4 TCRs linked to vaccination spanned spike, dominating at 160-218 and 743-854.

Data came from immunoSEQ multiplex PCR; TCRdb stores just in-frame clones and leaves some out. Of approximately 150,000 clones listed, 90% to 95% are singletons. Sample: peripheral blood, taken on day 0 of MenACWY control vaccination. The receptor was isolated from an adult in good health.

The CDR3 nucleotides are TGTGCCATCAGTGTACAGGGGGTTACTGAAGCTTTCTTT. This codes for CAISVQGVTEAFF. The rearrangement uses TRBV10-3 and TRBJ1-1; 8 bases fit TRBD1. Trimming removed 4 bases from V and 5 bases from J; junction bases left unmatched: 3. Per the germline V gene, CDR1 is ENHRY and CDR2 is SYGVKD. This CDR3 region has 13 residues.